Included here is one T cell receptor (beta chain) sequence, with context. Antigen specificity is unknown. The data belong to a study of cytotoxic CD8 clonotypes in ibrutinib-treated CLL. Study outcomes and limitations: Clonality went higher at ibrutinib response and then dropped back toward baseline at progression. At baseline, clonality was higher than in age-matched healthy donors and correlated with CD8+ counts.

Assay: immunoSEQ multiplex PCR; the TCRdb copy retains only in-frame clones and omits some. The sample yields about 200,000 clones, 70% to 75% seen once. V shed 7 bases and J shed 2 bases, with 13 bases lying between them. The CDR3 totals 14 residues. Germline V gene lookup returns CDR1 SGHTA and CDR2 FQGNSA. The TCR originated in a human donor with chronic lymphocytic leukemia. The sample here was PBMCs, taken after 12 months of ibrutinib treatment. The V and J genes are TRBV7-2 and TRBJ2-3, with D possibly TRBD2 on 6 matching bases. The CDR3 DNA reads as TGTGCCAGCACCGTTAGCGGATCCACAGATACGCAGTATTTT. Translated, it gives CASTVSGSTDTQYF.